The clone carrying this T cell receptor (beta chain) has just one count. As processed by the authors: For nucleated cells, counts were estimated from reference gene primer amplification. The method was immunoSEQ multiplex PCR; TCRdb's version includes in-frame clones alone and lacks a portion of them. From that table come the V and J calls and clone size; the DNA was used to work out D and trimming. The data show over 120,000 clones, roughly 84% seen once. The record originates from a study of blood T cell repertoires in COVID-19. As for the study in general: Samples came from the United States, Italy and Spain, spanning acute and convalescent COVID-19. Sources were T cells, B-cell-depleted T cells, or PBMCs; the material itself was cDNA or gDNA.

Germline V gives CDR1 MDHEN, CDR2 SYDVKM. V gave up 6 bases and J gave up 4 bases, with 15 bases separating them. The CDR3 has 14 amino acids. This receptor was taken from a woman in her sixties or seventies with acute or convalescent COVID-19. Sequences were obtained from peripheral blood. V and J are TRBV28 and TRBJ1-1; D unresolved. CDR3 protein: CASRAPHFSTEAFF. The CDR3 DNA reads TGTGCCAGCAGAGCCCCCCATTTTTCCACTGAAGCTTTCTTT.